Below, one TCR beta chain is given with its context. TCRdb's copy holds only in-frame clones and misses some; the assay was immunoSEQ multiplex PCR. The sample records about 470,000 clones, about 76% being singletons. The data are from a study of shared clonotypes between healthy human individuals. This CDR3 region has 13 residues. In germline, CDR1 is GTSNPN, CDR2 SVGIG (reference sequence). This chain connects TRBV30 to TRBJ2-5; 12 bases line up with TRBD2. The J call may be incorrect, as the DNA end agrees better with TRBJ2-7. The source material was PBMCs. The source of this sequence is a woman aged 40-49 years in good health. Some clones in this sample may be carry-over from other donors' samples. CDR3 in DNA: TGTGCCTGGCGACTAGCGGGAGACCTCGAGCAGTACTTC. Protein sequence: CAWRLAGDLEQYF.